This entry describes one T cell receptor (beta chain). This entry belongs to a study of control samples from healthy donors and cancer patients. Measured with immunoSEQ multiplex PCR; TCRdb has only the in-frame clones, and not every one. Among about 190,000 clones, about 91% were seen once, and the ten largest hold roughly 1.9%. Per the germline V gene, CDR1 is SNHLY and CDR2 is FYNNEI. The germline V and J ends were trimmed by 7 bases and 6 bases, with 16 bases remaining between them. This CDR3 region has 14 residues. This chain joins TRBV2 and TRBJ2-1; the D gene is possibly TRBD2 (7 bases). This TCR came from a man aged 25-40 years in good health. Sequenced sample: blood. The CDR3 loop is CASNRGGGSNEQFF. CDR3 DNA sequence: TGTGCCAGCAACAGAGGGGGGGGGTCCAATGAGCAGTTCTTC. Drawing the rest from reference TRBV2 and TRBJ2-1, the complete variable domain is EPEVTQTPSHQVTQMGQEVILRCVPISNHLYFYWYRQILGQKVEFLVSFYNNEISEKSEIFDDQFSVERPDGSNFTLKIRSTKLEDSAMYFCASNRGGGSNEQFFGPGTRLTVL.